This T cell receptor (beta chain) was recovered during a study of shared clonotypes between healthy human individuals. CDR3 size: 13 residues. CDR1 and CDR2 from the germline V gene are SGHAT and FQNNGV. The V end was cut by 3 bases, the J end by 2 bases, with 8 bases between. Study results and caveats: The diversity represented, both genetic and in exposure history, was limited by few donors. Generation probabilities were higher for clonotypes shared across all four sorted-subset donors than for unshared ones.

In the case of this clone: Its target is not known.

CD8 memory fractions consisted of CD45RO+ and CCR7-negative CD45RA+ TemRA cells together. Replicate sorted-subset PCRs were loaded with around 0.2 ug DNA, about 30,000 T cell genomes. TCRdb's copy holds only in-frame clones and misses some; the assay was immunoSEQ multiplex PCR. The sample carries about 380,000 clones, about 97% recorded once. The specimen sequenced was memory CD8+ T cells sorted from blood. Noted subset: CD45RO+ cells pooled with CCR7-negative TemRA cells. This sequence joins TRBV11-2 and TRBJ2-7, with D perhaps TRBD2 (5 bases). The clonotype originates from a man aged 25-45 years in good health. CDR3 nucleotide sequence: TGTGCCAGCAGCTTCGGGGTCACCTACGAGCAGTACTTC. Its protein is CASSFGVTYEQYF.